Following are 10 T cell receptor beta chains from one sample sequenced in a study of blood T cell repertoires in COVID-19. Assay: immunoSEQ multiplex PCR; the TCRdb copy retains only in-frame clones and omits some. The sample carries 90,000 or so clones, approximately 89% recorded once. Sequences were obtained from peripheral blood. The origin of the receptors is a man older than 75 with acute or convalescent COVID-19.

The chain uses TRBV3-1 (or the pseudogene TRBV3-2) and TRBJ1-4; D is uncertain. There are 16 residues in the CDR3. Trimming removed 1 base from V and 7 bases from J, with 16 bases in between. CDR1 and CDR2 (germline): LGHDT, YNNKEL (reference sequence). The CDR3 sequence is CASSQVPGGWGEKLFF. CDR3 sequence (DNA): TGTGCCAGCAGCCAAGTCCCGGGAGGGTGGGGTGAAAAACTGTTTTTT.

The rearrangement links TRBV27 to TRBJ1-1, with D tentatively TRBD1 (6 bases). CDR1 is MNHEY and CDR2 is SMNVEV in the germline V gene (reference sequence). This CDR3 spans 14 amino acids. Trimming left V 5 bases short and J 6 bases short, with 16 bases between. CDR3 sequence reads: CASSQQGYGAEAFF. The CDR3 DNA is TGTGCCAGCAGTCAACAGGGTTATGGGGCTGAAGCTTTCTTT.

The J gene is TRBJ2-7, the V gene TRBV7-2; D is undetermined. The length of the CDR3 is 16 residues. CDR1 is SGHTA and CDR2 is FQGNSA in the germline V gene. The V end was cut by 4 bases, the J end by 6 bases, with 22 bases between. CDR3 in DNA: TGTGCCAGCAGCTCACGCCACAACCCCGGCGCGGCCGAGCAGTACTTC. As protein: CASSSRHNPGAAEQYF.

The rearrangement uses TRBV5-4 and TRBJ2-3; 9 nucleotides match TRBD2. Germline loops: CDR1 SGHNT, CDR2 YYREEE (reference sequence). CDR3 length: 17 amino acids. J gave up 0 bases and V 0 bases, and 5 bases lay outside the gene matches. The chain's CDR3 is CASSLGLADWSTDTQYF. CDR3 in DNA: TGTGCCAGCAGCTTGGGACTAGCGGACTGGAGCACAGATACGCAGTATTTT.

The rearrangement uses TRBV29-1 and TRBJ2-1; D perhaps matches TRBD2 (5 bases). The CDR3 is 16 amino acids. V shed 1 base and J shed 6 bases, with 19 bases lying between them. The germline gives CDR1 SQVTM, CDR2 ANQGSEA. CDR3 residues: CSVEVLDRKRANEQFF. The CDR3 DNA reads TGCAGCGTTGAAGTACTAGACCGTAAGAGGGCCAATGAGCAGTTCTTC.

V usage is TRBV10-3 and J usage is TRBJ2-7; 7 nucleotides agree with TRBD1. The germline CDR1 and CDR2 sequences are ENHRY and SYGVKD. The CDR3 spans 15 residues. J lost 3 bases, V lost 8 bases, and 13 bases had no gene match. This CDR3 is CAIGKTKTGNYEQYF. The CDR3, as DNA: TGTGCCATCGGGAAAACCAAGACAGGGAACTACGAGCAGTACTTC.

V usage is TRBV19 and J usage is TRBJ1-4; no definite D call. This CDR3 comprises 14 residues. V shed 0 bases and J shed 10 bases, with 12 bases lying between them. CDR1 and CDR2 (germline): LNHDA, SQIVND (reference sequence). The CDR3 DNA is TGTGCCAGTAGTATAGAGGTCACGCGCGGAAAACTGTTTTTT. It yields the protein CASSIEVTRGKLFF.

CDR3 sequence (DNA): TGTGCCAGTACGGAGAGGAACACTGAAGCTTTCTTT. It encodes CASTERNTEAFF. This chain joins TRBV19 and TRBJ1-1; D gene ambiguous. CDR3 size: 12 residues. Germline CDR1 LNHDA, CDR2 SQIVND (reference sequence). V shed 7 bases and J shed 1 base, with 7 bases lying between them.

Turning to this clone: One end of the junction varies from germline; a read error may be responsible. The CDR3 coding sequence is TGTGCTAGCAGCTTAGGACTAGCGGGAGTAACAGGCTACAATGAGCAGTTCTTC. Protein product: CASSLGLAGVTGYNEQFF. This chain uses TRBV7-7 with TRBJ2-1, with 13 bases lining up with TRBD2. The germline V gene encodes CDR1 SSHAT and CDR2 FNYEAQ (reference sequence). This CDR3 contains 18 residues.

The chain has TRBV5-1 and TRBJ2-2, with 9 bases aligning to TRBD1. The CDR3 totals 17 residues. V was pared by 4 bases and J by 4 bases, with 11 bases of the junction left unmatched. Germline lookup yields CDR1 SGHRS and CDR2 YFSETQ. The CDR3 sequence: CASSGGIQGAFTGELFF. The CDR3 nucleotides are TGCGCCAGCAGCGGCGGAATACAGGGGGCATTCACCGGGGAGCTGTTTTTT.